A selection of T cell receptor beta chains follows, all from one sample in a study of blood T cell repertoires in COVID-19. Assay used: immunoSEQ multiplex PCR; TCRdb lists only in-frame clones, some missing. The sample carries about 41,000 clones, about 83% recorded once. Input material: peripheral blood. These receptors were obtained from a woman aged 80 or over with acute or convalescent COVID-19. Each CDR3 is given with its conserved first and last residue. A D gene is named only where the DNA matches it firmly. The size of a clone is reported for some rows only, either as once, few or many, or as a class for expanded clones.

abundance | j_gene | v_gene | d_gene | CDR3aa | CDR3nt
NA | TRBJ1-2 | TRBV15 | NA | CATSRDGGRANYGYTF | TGTGCCACCAGCAGAGATGGGGGGAGAGCTAACTATGGCTACACCTTC
NA | TRBJ2-5 | TRBV2 | TRBD2 | CASTGLAGGGETQYF | TGTGCCAGCACGGGACTAGCGGGGGGCGGGGAGACCCAGTACTTC
NA | TRBJ2-1 | TRBV7-3 | NA | CASSLGLGQNNEQFF | TGTGCCAGCAGCTTGGGGCTAGGTCAAAACAATGAGCAGTTCTTC
few | TRBJ1-6 | TRBV28 | TRBD1 | CASRQEQGARGSPLHF | TGTGCCAGCAGACAGGAACAGGGGGCGCGAGGTTCACCCCTCCACTTT
NA | TRBJ1-2 | TRBV19 | TRBD1 | CASSLTGGQANYGYTF | TGTGCCAGTAGTTTGACAGGGGGACAAGCTAACTATGGCTACACCTTC
NA | TRBJ2-3 | TRBV28 | NA | CASSLLLRSTDTQYF | TGTGCCAGCAGTCTCCTCTTGCGTAGCACAGATACGCAGTATTTT
NA | TRBJ1-2 | TRBV7-9 | NA | CASSSSGYGYTF | TGTGCCAGCAGCTCGAGTGGCTATGGCTACACCTTC
NA | TRBJ1-2 | TRBV13 | NA | CASSTGNGYTF | TGTGCCAGCTCAACGGGGAATGGCTACACCTTC
few | TRBJ2-2 | TRBV3-1/TRBV3-2 | NA | CASSQQLALTGELFF | TGTGCCAGCAGCCAGCAGCTAGCGCTGACCGGGGAGCTGTTTTTT
NA | TRBJ2-7 | TRBV6-6 | NA | CASSPRGISLGYEQYF | TGTGCCAGCAGTCCCCGGGGAATCTCTCTCGGCTACGAGCAGTACTTC
NA | TRBJ1-5 | TRBV30 | NA | CAWSGQQRQPQHF | TGTGCCTGGAGTGGACAGCAACGTCAGCCCCAGCATTTT
NA | TRBJ1-2 | TRBV12-3/TRBV12-4 | NA | CASSPPEGGYTF | TGTGCCAGCAGCCCCCCCGAGGGTGGCTACACCTTC
NA | TRBJ2-5 | TRBV4-2 | TRBD2 | CASSQTLAEQETQYF | TGTGCCAGCAGCCAAACACTAGCGGAGCAAGAGACCCAGTACTTC
NA | TRBJ2-4 | TRBV5-4 | NA | CASSSEGGGTKNIQYF | TGTGCCAGCAGCTCGGAGGGCGGGGGCACTAAAAACATTCAGTACTTC
once | TRBJ1-3 | TRBV7-9 | TRBD1 | CASSPLGQGGNTIYF | TGTGCCAGCAGCCCACTCGGACAGGGTGGAAACACCATATATTTT
NA | TRBJ1-2 | TRBV19 | TRBD1 | CATRIGTGGGYTF | TGTGCCACTAGAATCGGGACAGGGGGTGGCTACACCTTC
NA | TRBJ2-2 | TRBV5-6 | NA | CASSLGTGTGELFF | TGTGCCAGCAGCTTGGGGACTGGGACCGGGGAGCTGTTTTTT
NA | TRBJ1-1 | TRBV27 | TRBD1 | CASSAQGGNTEAFF | TGTGCCAGCAGTGCCCAGGGGGGGAACACTGAAGCTTTCTTT
NA | TRBJ2-5 | TRBV7-2 | TRBD1 | CASSPRTGEETQYF | TGTGCCAGCAGCCCCCGGACAGGGGAAGAGACCCAGTACTTC
few | TRBJ2-1 | TRBV10-3 | TRBD2 | CAISASGGGRSYNEQFF | TGTGCCATCAGTGCTAGCGGGGGGGGACGCTCCTACAATGAGCAGTTCTTC
NA | TRBJ1-5 | TRBV24-1 | NA | CATSSRGGQPQHF | TGTGCCACCAGTTCAAGGGGAGGTCAGCCCCAGCATTTT
NA | TRBJ1-1 | TRBV6-1 | NA | CASSEPGNTEAFF | TGTGCCAGCAGTGAACCAGGGAACACTGAAGCTTTCTTT
NA | TRBJ1-5 | TRBV6-4 | NA | CASGVSGEGNWPQHF | TGTGCCAGCGGAGTTTCGGGTGAGGGCAATTGGCCCCAGCATTTT
NA | TRBJ2-2 | TRBV5-1 | TRBD1 | CASSLGGTESTGELFF | TGCGCCAGCAGCTTGGGGGGGACAGAGAGCACCGGGGAGCTGTTTTTT
once | TRBJ1-2 | TRBV30 | TRBD1 | CAWTRQGRTLNYGYTF | TGTGCCTGGACCCGACAGGGGCGGACTCTTAACTATGGCTACACCTTC
NA | TRBJ1-2 | TRBV6-5 | TRBD1 | CASSYQGQGTGYTF | TGTGCCAGCAGTTACCAGGGACAGGGAACTGGCTACACCTTC
NA | TRBJ1-4 | TRBV19 | TRBD1 | CASNPRTGVISVEKLFF | TGTGCCAGTAACCCCCGGACAGGTGTGATATCGGTGGAAAAACTGTTTTTT
many | TRBJ1-1 | TRBV6-6 | TRBD1 | CASTGQGRTEAFF | TGTGCCAGCACCGGACAGGGACGGACTGAAGCTTTCTTT
NA | TRBJ2-3 | TRBV6-1 | NA | CASSVSLTGGVDTQYF | TGTGCCAGCAGTGTCTCGTTGACGGGGGGCGTTGATACGCAGTATTTT